These T cell receptor beta chains were read from a single sample in a study of cytomegalovirus exposure and HLA in healthy donors. The assay was immunoSEQ multiplex PCR, and TCRdb's table has in-frame clones only and misses some. In the table there are some 170,000 clones, 70% to 80% of which are singletons. Source material: PBMCs. These receptors came from a woman in her forties in good health and CMV-seronegative. Both conserved end residues are part of each CDR3. The D gene is left open where the match is weak. Clone sizes are given selectively: once, few, many, or a class where the clone is expanded.

V gene	J gene	clone size	CDR3 length	D gene	CDR3 DNA	CDR3 protein
TRBV6-6	TRBJ2-2	.	14	.	TGTGCCAGCAGCTCTACAGGGTCGAACGGGGAGCTGTTTTTT	CASSSTGSNGELFF
TRBV5-1	TRBJ1-1	once	14	TRBD1	TGCGCCAGCACCCCAGGACAGGGGAGGACTGAAGCTTTCTTT	CASTPGQGRTEAFF
TRBV7-7	TRBJ2-5	.	15	TRBD2	TGTGCTAGCAGCGGTGGGACTAGCGAACAAGAGACCCAGTACTTC	CASSGGTSEQETQYF
TRBV5-1	TRBJ2-1	once	15	TRBD2	TGCGCCAGCAGCCGCGCTAGCGGAGGCTACAATGAGCAGTTCTTC	CASSRASGGYNEQFF
TRBV6-1	TRBJ1-1	.	13	.	TGTGCCAGCAGTGCAACAGGGATTACTGAAGCTTTCTTT	CASSATGITEAFF
TRBV7-2	TRBJ1-2	.	14	.	TGTGCCAGCAGCTTAGCGAGAAATACAGATGGCTACACCTTC	CASSLARNTDGYTF
TRBV10-3	TRBJ2-3	.	14	TRBD1	TGTGCCATCAGGACAGGGGGGGGAGGAGATACGCAGTATTTT	CAIRTGGGGDTQYF
TRBV27	TRBJ2-1	.	15	TRBD2	TGTGCCAGCAGTTTATGGGTAGCGGGAGACAATGAGCAGTTCTTC	CASSLWVAGDNEQFF
TRBV7-2	TRBJ2-7	few	14	TRBD2	TGTGCCAGCAGCCCTCAGCGGGAGACTGGCGAGCAGTACTTC	CASSPQRETGEQYF
TRBV2	TRBJ1-1	.	13	TRBD1	TGTGCCAGCGACCGGGACAGGGGAACTGAAGCTTTCTTT	CASDRDRGTEAFF
TRBV5-1	TRBJ1-2	few	13	.	TGCGCCAGCAGCTTGGCGGGGAGGAGCGGCTACACCTTC	CASSLAGRSGYTF
TRBV9	TRBJ2-3	few	15	.	TGTGCCAGCAGCCCCTTAGGGGCAGGCGGAGATACGCAGTATTTT	CASSPLGAGGDTQYF
TRBV9	TRBJ2-5	.	14	.	TGTGCCAGCAGCGGAGTAGCGCTAGAACAGACCCAGTACTTC	CASSGVALEQTQYF
TRBV6-5	TRBJ1-1	.	13	TRBD1	TGTGCCAGCACCGGGACAGGGTCTAGTGAAGCTTTCTTT	CASTGTGSSEAFF
TRBV30	TRBJ2-1	few	15	TRBD2	TGTGCCTGGAGTGTCGGGCTAGCGGGAGCTTATGAGCAGTTCTTC	CAWSVGLAGAYEQFF
TRBV18	TRBJ1-2	.	14	TRBD1	TGTGCCAGCTCCCCTGGACAGGGCGACTATGGCTACACCTTC	CASSPGQGDYGYTF
TRBV30	TRBJ1-4	.	15	TRBD1	TGTGCCTGGAGTGTAAGGGGACAGGGGGATGAAAAACTGTTTTTT	CAWSVRGQGDEKLFF
TRBV6-1	TRBJ2-1	few	14	.	TGTGCCAGCAAGGACCTCCAGGGTAACCATGAGCAGTTCTTC	CASKDLQGNHEQFF
TRBV7-7	TRBJ1-1	once	13	.	TGTGCTAGCAGCTCACTCCTGAACACTGAAGCTTTCTTT	CASSSLLNTEAFF
TRBV4-2	TRBJ2-1	.	17	.	TGTGCCAGCAGCCAAGAATCGCGGGCTAGCTCCTACAATGAGCAGTTCTTC	CASSQESRASSYNEQFF
TRBV4-1	TRBJ2-1	few	12	.	TGCGCCAGCAGCCAAGGCCCCGGTGAGCAGTTCTTC	CASSQGPGEQFF
TRBV27	TRBJ2-2	.	15	TRBD2	TGTGCCAGCAGTCCAGCGGGAGGTATCACCGGGGAGCTGTTTTTT	CASSPAGGITGELFF
TRBV7-9	TRBJ2-3	few	16	TRBD2	TGTGCCAGCAGCTGGATGGCGGGAGACCCCTCAGATACGCAGTATTTT	CASSWMAGDPSDTQYF
TRBV6-6	TRBJ2-1	.	16	TRBD2	TGTGCCAGCAGCCCACGAGGCGGGAGGGCTTCAAATGAGCAGTTCTTC	CASSPRGGRASNEQFF
TRBV18	TRBJ1-5	few	14	TRBD1	TGTGCCAGCTCACCAGACAGGGACGGTCAGCCCCAGCATTTT	CASSPDRDGQPQHF
TRBV11-3	TRBJ2-7	.	14	TRBD1	TGTGCCAGCAGCTTAATGGGACAGGGTGGCGAGCAGTACTTC	CASSLMGQGGEQYF
TRBV28	TRBJ2-2	.	14	.	TGTGCCAGCAGTTTGCCCGGACTGCCCGGGGAGCTGTTTTTT	CASSLPGLPGELFF
TRBV23-1	TRBJ2-5	.	14	.	TGCGCCAGCAGTGAGTCGGGTCGTGAAGAGACCCAGTACTTC	CASSESGREETQYF
TRBV5-1	TRBJ2-7	.	18	TRBD1	TGCGCCAGCAGCTCACATAGGACAGGCCCCCTAGGGTCCTACGAGCAGTACTTC	CASSSHRTGPLGSYEQYF
TRBV6-4	TRBJ2-3	.	17	TRBD2	TGTGCCAGCAGTCCTGGGGACAGTAAGGCTAGCGGGAGCGTCCAGTATTTT	CASSPGDSKASGSVQYF
TRBV25-1	TRBJ2-5	few	17	.	TGTGCCAGCAGTGAATTGGGAAGGGGTGCATTGGGAGAGACCCAGTACTTC	CASSELGRGALGETQYF
TRBV6-6	TRBJ2-7	.	14	.	TGTGCCACCTATCGTCAGGGGTCTTCCTACGAGCAGTACTTC	CATYRQGSSYEQYF
TRBV19	TRBJ1-5	.	15	TRBD1	TGTGCCAGTACCGCCGGACAGGGGAGCAATCAGCCCCAGCATTTT	CASTAGQGSNQPQHF
TRBV9	TRBJ2-2	.	15	.	TGTGCCAGCAGCGTAGGACTGTGGGACACCGGGGAGCTGTTTTTT	CASSVGLWDTGELFF
TRBV4-2	TRBJ2-7	once	17	TRBD2	TGTGCCAGCAGCCAGGGACTAGCGGGCGTACTGACCTACGAGCAGTACTTC	CASSQGLAGVLTYEQYF
TRBV5-3	TRBJ2-1	.	16	TRBD2	TGTGCCAGAAGCTTCGGGGGGATCTGGCGGGACAATGAGCAGTTCTTC	CARSFGGIWRDNEQFF
TRBV19	TRBJ2-1	.	16	TRBD1	TGTGCCAGTAGTTCAGACAGGGGTGGAGGAGTCGATGAGCAGTTCTTC	CASSSDRGGGVDEQFF